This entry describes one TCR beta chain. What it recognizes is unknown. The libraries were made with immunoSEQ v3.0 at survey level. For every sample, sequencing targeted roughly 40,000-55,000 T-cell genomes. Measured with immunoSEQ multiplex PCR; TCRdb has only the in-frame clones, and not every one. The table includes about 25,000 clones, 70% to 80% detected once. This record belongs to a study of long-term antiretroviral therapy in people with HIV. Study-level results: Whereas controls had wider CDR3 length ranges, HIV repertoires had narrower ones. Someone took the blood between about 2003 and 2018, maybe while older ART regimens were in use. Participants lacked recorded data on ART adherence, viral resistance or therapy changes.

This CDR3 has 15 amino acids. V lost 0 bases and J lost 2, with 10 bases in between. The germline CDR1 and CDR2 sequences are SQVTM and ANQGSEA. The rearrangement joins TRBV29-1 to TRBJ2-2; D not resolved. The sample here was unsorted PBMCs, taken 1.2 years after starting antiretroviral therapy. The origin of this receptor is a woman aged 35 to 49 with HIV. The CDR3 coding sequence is TGCAGCGTTGAAGAGGCAGGAACCAACACCGGGGAGCTGTTTTTT. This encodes CSVEEAGTNTGELFF.